This entry lists 15 T cell receptor beta chains sequenced from one sample in a study of shared clonotypes between healthy human individuals. Some clones are missing from TCRdb's copy, which holds only in-frame ones; the method was immunoSEQ multiplex PCR. The data contain about a million clones, around 80% of them seen just once; the ten biggest clones take up over 1.3%. Sequencing input: memory CD4+ T cells sorted from blood. The subset: CD45RA-negative fraction. The receptors were sampled from a man aged 18 to 29 in good health.

This clone was seen a handful of times. This sequence joins TRBV7-2 and TRBJ1-4, with TRBD1 identical over 9 bases. The V and J ends lost 6 bases and 4 bases, in that order; junction bases with no gene match: 9. The germline V gene has CDR1 SGHTA and CDR2 FQGNSA. The CDR3 has 16 residues. CDR3 DNA: TGTGCCAGCAGTCTTGGGACAGGGAGAAGTAATGAAAAACTGTTTTTT. This sequence encodes CASSLGTGRSNEKLFF.

A single count supports this clone. This rearrangement joins TRBV5-6 to TRBJ2-7; TRBD1 aligns across 9 bases. CDR3 length equals 14 residues. V shed 0 bases, J shed 3 bases, and the junction held 1 base outside the gene matches. Germline-derived CDR1 and CDR2 are SGHDT and YYEEEE. In DNA form, the CDR3 reads TGTGCCAGCAGCTTGGCGGGACAGGGCTACGAGCAGTACTTC. This encodes CASSLAGQGYEQYF.

This clone showed up just a few times. Different DNA sequences within this sample yield the same CDR3. The CDR3 sequence is CASTDRSNQPQHF. DNA for the CDR3: TGCGCCAGTACGGACAGGAGCAATCAGCCCCAGCATTTT. This chain uses TRBV10-2 with TRBJ1-5; 7 bases are shared with TRBD1. CDR1 is WSHSY, CDR2 SAAADI, per germline. CDR3 length: 13 amino acids. J was trimmed by 1 base and V by 9 bases; bases with no gene match: 3.

This clone was counted at least ten times. The same CDR3 is also encoded by other DNA sequences in this sample. The chain uses TRBV5-1 and TRBJ1-5; no clear D. Per the germline V gene, CDR1 is SGHRS and CDR2 is YFSETQ. This CDR3 is built from 14 residues. V was pared by 0 bases and J by 1 base, with 5 bases between. This chain's CDR3 is CASSLDGSNQPQHF. The CDR3 nucleotides read TGCGCCAGCAGCTTGGACGGCAGCAATCAGCCCCAGCATTTT.

The CDR3 sequence is CASSPGLEEKLFF. CDR3 nucleotide sequence: TGTGCCAGCTCACCAGGGTTAGAAGAAAAACTGTTTTTT. The chain is built from TRBV18 and TRBJ1-4; D is unresolved. V was pared by 2 bases and J by 8 bases, with 9 bases between. The V gene's germline CDR1 is KGHSH and CDR2 LQKENI. There are 13 residues in the CDR3. Full variable domain (outside the CDR3, taken from reference TRBV18 and TRBJ1-4): NAGVMQNPRHLVRRRGQEARLRCSPMKGHSHVYWYRQLPEEGLKFMVYLQKENIIDESGMPKERFSAEFPKEGPSILRIQQVVRGDSAAYFCASSPGLEEKLFFGSGTQLSVL.

The rearrangement links TRBV18 to TRBJ2-7, with 9 bases aligning to TRBD1. The V gene end was trimmed by 2 bases and the J gene end by 5 bases; junction bases not matched to a gene: 7. Germline V lookup: CDR1 KGHSH, CDR2 LQKENI. This CDR3 has 15 residues. CDR3 sequence: CASSPYTGQGDEQYF. The CDR3, as DNA: TGTGCCAGCTCACCATACACGGGACAGGGAGACGAGCAGTACTTC.

This rearrangement joins TRBV28 to TRBJ1-1, with a weak D call TRBD1 (6 bases). CDR1 is MDHEN, CDR2 SYDVKM, per germline. The CDR3 covers 13 residues. The V end was cut by 10 bases, the J end by 0 bases, with 12 bases between. The CDR3, as DNA: TGTGCCACCTCCCGGGGGCTGAACACTGAAGCTTTCTTT. It translates to CATSRGLNTEAFF.

V usage is TRBV15 and J usage is TRBJ2-3, with 7 positions matching TRBD2. This CDR3 has 17 amino acids. The ends lost 0 bases at V and 5 bases at J; junction bases unmatched: 11. Germline V CDR1 and CDR2: LNHNV, YYDKDF (reference sequence). CDR3 loop: CATSRDLGGRAKDTQYF. The CDR3 DNA reads TGTGCCACCAGCAGAGATCTGGGGGGGAGGGCCAAAGATACGCAGTATTTT.

Many counts were recorded for this clone. Distinct nucleotide sequences in the sample also encode this CDR3. The chain couples TRBV7-9 to TRBJ1-6; no firm D call. CDR1 is SEHNR, CDR2 FQNEAQ, per germline (reference sequence). Trimming removed 1 base from V and 7 bases from J, with 2 bases in between. The CDR3 has 12 residues. The CDR3 DNA reads TGTGCCAGCAGCTTAGGGAATTCACCCCTCCACTTT. Amino acids: CASSLGNSPLHF.

This chain uses TRBV27 with TRBJ2-5; D possibly corresponds to TRBD1 (6 bases). Trimming pared 5 bases from V and 4 bases from J, leaving 11 bases between. Germline V gene sequence: CDR1 MNHEY, CDR2 SMNVEV (reference sequence). The CDR3 covers 13 residues. For the CDR3, the DNA is TGTGCCAGCAGTAGGCAGGGGAGAGAGACCCAGTACTTC. Translation: CASSRQGRETQYF.

Of note for this clone: The sample carries other DNA sequences with the same CDR3. The chain is built from TRBV4-3 and TRBJ2-7; D is unresolved. The CDR3 is 15 amino acids. The V end lost 0 bases, the J end lost 2 bases, and 11 bases lay between the germline ends. CDR1 is LGHNA and CDR2 is YSLEER in the germline V gene. The CDR3 coding sequence is TGCGCCAGCAGCCAAGATAGGGCGGCGGCCTACGAGCAGTACTTC. Translation gives CASSQDRAAAYEQYF.

The chain employs TRBV18 and TRBJ1-2; 9 bases map to TRBD1. J gave up 6 bases and V 3 bases, and 5 bases lay outside the gene matches. In germline, CDR1 is KGHSH, CDR2 LQKENI. This CDR3 contains 14 residues. The CDR3 DNA is TGTGCCAGCTCACCGGGACAGGGTAGCGATGGCTACACCTTC. Protein: CASSPGQGSDGYTF.

As for this clone: The same CDR3 arises from other DNA sequences in this sample as well. The V gene is TRBV5-1, the J gene TRBJ2-5, with unresolved D. With 0 bases removed from V and 1 base from J, the gap between germline ends came to 7 bases. Looked up from germline, CDR1 is SGHRS and CDR2 is YFSETQ. The CDR3 length is 14 residues. DNA of the CDR3: TGCGCCAGCAGCTTGGGCGACGCCCAAGAGACCCAGTACTTC. Amino acids: CASSLGDAQETQYF.

This sequence joins TRBV30 and TRBJ1-2; TRBD1 agrees at 9 bases. CDR1 and CDR2 from the germline V gene are GTSNPN and SVGIG (reference sequence). CDR3 size: 12 residues. The J segment lost 8 bases and the V segment lost 5 bases, leaving 6 bases of the junction unmatched. DNA of the CDR3: TGTGCCTGGCGACAGGGGGTTGGAGGCTACACCTTC. It specifies CAWRQGVGGYTF.

In this sample, this clone turned up once. The J gene is TRBJ2-5, the V gene TRBV5-8; 14 nucleotides line up with TRBD2. There are 20 residues in the CDR3. Germline trimming cut 10 bases from V and 1 base from J; bases unmatched to any gene: 21. The germline V gene encodes CDR1 SGHTS and CDR2 YDEGEE. In DNA form, the CDR3 reads TGTGCCCGTCCGGGTTCCGCGACGACTAGCGGGGGGGACTTCCAAGAGACCCAGTACTTC. Residues: CARPGSATTSGGDFQETQYF.